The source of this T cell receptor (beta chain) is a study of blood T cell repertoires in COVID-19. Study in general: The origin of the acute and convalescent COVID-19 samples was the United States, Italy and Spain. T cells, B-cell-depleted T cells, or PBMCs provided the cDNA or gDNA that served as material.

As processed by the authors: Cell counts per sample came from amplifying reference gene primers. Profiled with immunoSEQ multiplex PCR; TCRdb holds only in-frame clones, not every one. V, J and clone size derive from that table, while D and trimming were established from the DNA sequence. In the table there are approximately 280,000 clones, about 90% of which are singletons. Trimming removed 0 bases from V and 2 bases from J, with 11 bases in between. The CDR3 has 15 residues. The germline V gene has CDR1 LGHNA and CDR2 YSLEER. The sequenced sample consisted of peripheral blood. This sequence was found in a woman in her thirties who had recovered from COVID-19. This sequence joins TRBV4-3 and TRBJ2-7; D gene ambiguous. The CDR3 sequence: CASSQDSSGPYEQYF. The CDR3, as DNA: TGCGCCAGCAGCCAAGATTCGTCAGGCCCCTACGAGCAGTACTTC.